This TCR beta chain originates from a study of control samples from healthy donors and cancer patients. Sequenced by immunoSEQ multiplex PCR; TCRdb stores in-frame clones only, minus some. This table has some 190,000 clones, about 90% appearing once. The CDR3 runs to 15 residues. Looked up from germline, CDR1 is SGHDN and CDR2 is FVKESK. The trim removed 5 bases at V and 4 bases at J, leaving 5 bases unmatched. Sample: blood. This receptor was obtained from a man aged 25-45 years in good health. The V and J genes are TRBV14 and TRBJ2-1, with 10 bases aligning to TRBD2. CDR3 DNA sequence: TGTGCCAGCAGCGCTGGACTAGCGGCTTACAATGAGCAGTTCTTC. Its translation: CASSAGLAAYNEQFF.